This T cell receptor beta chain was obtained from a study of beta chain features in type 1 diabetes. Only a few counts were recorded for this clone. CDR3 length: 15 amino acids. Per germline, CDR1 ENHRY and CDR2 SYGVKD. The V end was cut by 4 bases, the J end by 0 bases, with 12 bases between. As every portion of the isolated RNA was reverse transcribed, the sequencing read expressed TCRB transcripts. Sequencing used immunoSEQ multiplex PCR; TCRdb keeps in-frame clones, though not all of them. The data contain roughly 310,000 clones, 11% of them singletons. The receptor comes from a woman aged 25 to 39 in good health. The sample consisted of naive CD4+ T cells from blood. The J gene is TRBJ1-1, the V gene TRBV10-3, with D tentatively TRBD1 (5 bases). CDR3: CAISGSTAMNTEAFF. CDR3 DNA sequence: TGTGCCATCAGTGGTTCGACAGCCATGAACACTGAAGCTTTCTTT.